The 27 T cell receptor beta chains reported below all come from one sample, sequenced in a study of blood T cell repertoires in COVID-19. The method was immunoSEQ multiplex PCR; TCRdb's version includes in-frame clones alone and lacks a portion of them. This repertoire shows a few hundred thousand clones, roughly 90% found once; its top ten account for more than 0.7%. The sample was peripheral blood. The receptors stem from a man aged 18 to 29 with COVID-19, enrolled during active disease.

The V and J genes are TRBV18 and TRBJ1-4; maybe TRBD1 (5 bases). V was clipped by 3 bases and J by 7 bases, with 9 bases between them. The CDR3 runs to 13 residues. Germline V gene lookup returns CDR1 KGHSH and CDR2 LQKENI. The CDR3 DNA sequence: TGTGCCAGCTCACCGGGGCAAATTGAAAAACTGTTTTTT. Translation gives CASSPGQIEKLFF.

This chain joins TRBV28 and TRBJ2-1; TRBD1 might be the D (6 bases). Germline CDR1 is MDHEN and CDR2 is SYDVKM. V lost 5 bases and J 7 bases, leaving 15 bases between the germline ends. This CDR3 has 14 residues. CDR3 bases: TGTGCCAGCAGTCCCCTCGGGCAGGGGAATGAGCAGTTCTTC. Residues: CASSPLGQGNEQFF.

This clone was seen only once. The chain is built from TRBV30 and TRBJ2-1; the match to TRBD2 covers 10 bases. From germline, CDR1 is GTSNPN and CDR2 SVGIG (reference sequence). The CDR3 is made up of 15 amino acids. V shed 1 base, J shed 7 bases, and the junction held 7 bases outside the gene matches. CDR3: CAWSGGLAGVNEQFF. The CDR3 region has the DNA TGTGCCTGGAGTGGGGGGCTAGCGGGAGTAAATGAGCAGTTCTTC. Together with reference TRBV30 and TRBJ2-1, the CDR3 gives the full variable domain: SQTIHQWPATLVQPVGSPLSLECTVEGTSNPNLYWYRQAAGRGLQLLFYSVGIGQISSEVPQNLSASRPQDRQFILSSKKLLLSDSGFYLCAWSGGLAGVNEQFFGPGTRLTVL.

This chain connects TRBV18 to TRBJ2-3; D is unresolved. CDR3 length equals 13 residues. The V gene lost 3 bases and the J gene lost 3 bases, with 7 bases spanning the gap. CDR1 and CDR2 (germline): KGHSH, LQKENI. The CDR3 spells CASSPVATDTQYF. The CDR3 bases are TGTGCCAGCTCACCCGTCGCGACAGATACGCAGTATTTT.

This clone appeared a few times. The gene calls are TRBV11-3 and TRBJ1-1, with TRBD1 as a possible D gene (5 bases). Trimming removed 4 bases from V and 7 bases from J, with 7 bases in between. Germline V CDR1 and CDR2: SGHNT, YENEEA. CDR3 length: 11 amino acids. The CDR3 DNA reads TGTGCCAGCAGCTCGGGACTTGAAGCTTTCTTT. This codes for CASSSGLEAFF.

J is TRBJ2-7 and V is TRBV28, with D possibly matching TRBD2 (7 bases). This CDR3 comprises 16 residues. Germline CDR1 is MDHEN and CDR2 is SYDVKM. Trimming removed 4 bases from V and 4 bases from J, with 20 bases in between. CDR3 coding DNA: TGTGCCAGCAGTTCCTTAGGGGGGGCGCATGGTTACGAGCAGTACTTC. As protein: CASSSLGGAHGYEQYF.

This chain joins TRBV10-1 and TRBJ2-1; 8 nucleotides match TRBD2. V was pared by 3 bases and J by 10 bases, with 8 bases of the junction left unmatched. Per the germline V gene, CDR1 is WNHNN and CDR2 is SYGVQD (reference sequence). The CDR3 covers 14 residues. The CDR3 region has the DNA TGCGCCAGCAGTGAAATTCTAGCGGGTACGGAGCAGTTCTTC. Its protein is CASSEILAGTEQFF.

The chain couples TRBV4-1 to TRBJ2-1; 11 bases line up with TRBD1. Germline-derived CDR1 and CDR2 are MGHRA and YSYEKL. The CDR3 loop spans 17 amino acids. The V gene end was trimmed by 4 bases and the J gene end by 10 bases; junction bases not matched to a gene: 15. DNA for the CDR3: TGCGCCAGCAGCCTGTTCGGCCGGGACAGGGGGTCCAGCGAGCAGTTCTTC. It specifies CASSLFGRDRGSSEQFF.

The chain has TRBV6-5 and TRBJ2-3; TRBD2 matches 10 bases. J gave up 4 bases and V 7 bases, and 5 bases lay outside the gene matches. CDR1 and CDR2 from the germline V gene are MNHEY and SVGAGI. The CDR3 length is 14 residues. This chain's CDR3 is CASMGLAGADTQYF. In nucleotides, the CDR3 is TGTGCCAGCATGGGTCTAGCGGGAGCAGATACGCAGTATTTT.

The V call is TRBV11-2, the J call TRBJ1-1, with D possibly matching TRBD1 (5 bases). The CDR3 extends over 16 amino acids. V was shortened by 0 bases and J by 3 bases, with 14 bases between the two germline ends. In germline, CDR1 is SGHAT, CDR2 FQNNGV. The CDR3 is CASSLDRRGRDTEAFF. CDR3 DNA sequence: TGTGCCAGCAGCTTAGATCGGCGGGGGAGGGACACTGAAGCTTTCTTT.

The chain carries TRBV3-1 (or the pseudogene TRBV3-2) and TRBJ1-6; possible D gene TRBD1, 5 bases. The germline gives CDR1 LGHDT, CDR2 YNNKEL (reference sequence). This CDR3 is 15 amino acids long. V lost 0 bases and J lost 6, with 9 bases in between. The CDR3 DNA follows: TGTGCCAGCAGCCAAGAAGACGACAGTAATTCACCCCTCCACTTT. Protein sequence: CASSQEDDSNSPLHF.

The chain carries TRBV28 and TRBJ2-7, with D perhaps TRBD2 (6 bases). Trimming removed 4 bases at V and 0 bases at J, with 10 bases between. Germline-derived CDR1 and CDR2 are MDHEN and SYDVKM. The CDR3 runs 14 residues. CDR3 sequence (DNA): TGTGCCAGCAGTTATAGCGGTTACTCCTACGAGCAGTACTTC. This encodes CASSYSGYSYEQYF.

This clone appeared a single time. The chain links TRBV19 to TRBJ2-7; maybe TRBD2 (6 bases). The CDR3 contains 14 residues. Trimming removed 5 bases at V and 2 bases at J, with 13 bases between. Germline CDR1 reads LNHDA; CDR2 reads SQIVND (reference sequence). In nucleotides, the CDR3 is TGTGCCAGTAGTGCAGGCGGGAACCCCTACGAGCAGTACTTC. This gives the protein CASSAGGNPYEQYF. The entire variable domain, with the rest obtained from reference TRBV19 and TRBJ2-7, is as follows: DGGITQSPKYLFRKEGQNVTLSCEQNLNHDAMYWYRQDPGQGLRLIYYSQIVNDFQKGDIAEGYSVSREKKESFPLTVTSAQKNPTAFYLCASSAGGNPYEQYFGPGTRLTVT.

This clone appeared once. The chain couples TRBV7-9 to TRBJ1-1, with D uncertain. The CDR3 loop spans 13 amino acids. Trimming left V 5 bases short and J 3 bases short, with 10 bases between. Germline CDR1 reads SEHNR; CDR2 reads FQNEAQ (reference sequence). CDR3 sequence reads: CASSLAGYTEAFF. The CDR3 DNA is TGTGCCAGCAGCCTGGCGGGGTACACTGAAGCTTTCTTT. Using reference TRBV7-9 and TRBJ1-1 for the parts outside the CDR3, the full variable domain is DTGVSQNPRHKITKRGQNVTFRCDPISEHNRLYWYRQTLGQGPEFLTYFQNEAQLEKSRLLSDRFSAERPKGSFSTLEIQRTEQGDSAMYLCASSLAGYTEAFFGQGTRLTVV.

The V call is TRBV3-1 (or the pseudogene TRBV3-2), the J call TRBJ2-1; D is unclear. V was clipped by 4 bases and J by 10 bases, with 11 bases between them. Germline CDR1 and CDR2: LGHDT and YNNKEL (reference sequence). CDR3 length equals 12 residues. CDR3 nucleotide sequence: TGTGCCAGCAGCCGAACCGATAGAGAGCAGTTCTTC. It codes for CASSRTDREQFF.

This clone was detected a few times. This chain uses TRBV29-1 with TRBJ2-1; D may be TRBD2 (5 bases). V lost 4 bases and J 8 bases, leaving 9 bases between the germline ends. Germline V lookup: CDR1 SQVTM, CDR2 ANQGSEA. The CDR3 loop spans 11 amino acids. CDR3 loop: CSVGENHEQFF. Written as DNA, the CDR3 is TGCAGCGTTGGGGAGAACCATGAGCAGTTCTTC.

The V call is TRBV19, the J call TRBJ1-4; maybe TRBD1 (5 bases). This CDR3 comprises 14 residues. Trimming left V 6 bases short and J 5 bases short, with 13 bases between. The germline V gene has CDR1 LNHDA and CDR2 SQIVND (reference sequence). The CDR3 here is CASRGRGSNEKLFF. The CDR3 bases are TGTGCCAGTAGGGGACGGGGGAGCAATGAAAAACTGTTTTTT.

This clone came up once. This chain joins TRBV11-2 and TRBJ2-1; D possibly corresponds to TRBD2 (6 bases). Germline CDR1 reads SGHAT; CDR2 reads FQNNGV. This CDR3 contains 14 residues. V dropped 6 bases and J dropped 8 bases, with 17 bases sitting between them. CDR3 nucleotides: TGTGCCAGCAGGGCACTAGCTTCGGGCCATGAGCAGTTCTTC. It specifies CASRALASGHEQFF.

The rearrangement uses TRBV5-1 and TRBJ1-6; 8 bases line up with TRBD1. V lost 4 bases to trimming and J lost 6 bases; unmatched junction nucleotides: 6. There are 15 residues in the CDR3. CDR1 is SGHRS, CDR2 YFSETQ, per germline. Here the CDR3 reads CASSPGQGSNSPLHF. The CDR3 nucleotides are TGCGCCAGCAGCCCCGGACAGGGAAGTAATTCACCCCTCCACTTT.

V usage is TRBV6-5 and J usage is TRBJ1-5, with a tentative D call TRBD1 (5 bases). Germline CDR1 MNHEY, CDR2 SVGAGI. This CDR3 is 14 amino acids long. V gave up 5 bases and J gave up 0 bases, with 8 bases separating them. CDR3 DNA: TGTGCCAGCAGTCGGGGGTATAGCAATCAGCCCCAGCATTTT. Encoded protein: CASSRGYSNQPQHF.

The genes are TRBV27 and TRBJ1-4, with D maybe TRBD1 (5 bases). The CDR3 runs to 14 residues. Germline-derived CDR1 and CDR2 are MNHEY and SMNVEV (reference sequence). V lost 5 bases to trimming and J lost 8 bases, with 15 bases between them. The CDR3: CASSPGGVREKLFF. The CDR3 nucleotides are TGTGCCAGCAGTCCCGGGGGGGTACGGGAAAAACTGTTTTTT.

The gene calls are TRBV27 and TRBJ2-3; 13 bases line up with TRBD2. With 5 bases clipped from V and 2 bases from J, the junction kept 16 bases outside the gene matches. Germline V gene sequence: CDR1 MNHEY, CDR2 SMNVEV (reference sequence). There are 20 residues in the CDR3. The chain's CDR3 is CASSPVTSGRTVVSTDTQYF. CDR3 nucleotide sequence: TGTGCCAGCAGTCCAGTGACTAGCGGGAGGACCGTGGTTTCCACAGATACGCAGTATTTT.

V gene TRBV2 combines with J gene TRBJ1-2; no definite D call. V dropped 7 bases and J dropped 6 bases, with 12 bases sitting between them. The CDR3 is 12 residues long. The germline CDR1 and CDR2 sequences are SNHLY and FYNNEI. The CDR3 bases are TGTGCCAGCAAAGTTCGGTTCGATGGCTACACCTTC. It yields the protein CASKVRFDGYTF.

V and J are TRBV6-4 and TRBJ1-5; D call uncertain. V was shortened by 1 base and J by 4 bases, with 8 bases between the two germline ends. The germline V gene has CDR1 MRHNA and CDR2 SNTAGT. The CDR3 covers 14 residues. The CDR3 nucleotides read TGTGCCAGCAGTGACTGGGCGGGAAATCAGCCCCAGCATTTT. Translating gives CASSDWAGNQPQHF.

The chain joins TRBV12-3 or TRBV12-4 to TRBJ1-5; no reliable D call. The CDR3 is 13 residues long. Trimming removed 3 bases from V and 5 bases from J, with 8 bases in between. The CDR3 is CASSFGEHQPQHF. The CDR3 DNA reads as TGTGCCAGCAGTTTTGGGGAGCATCAGCCCCAGCATTTT.

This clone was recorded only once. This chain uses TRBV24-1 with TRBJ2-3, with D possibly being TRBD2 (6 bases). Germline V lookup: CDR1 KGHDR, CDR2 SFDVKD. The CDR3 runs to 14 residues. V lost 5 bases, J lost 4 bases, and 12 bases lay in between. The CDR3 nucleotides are TGTGCCACCAGTGTAGGAGGGAACGCAGATACGCAGTATTTT. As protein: CATSVGGNADTQYF.

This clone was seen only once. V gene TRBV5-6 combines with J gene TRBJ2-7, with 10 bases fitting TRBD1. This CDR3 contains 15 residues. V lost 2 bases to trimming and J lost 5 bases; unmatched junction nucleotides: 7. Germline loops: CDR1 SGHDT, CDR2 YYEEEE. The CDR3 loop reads CASSFTRDRGNEQYF. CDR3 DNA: TGTGCCAGCAGCTTTACCCGGGACAGGGGCAACGAGCAGTACTTC.